The entry that follows covers one TCR beta chain sequence. Its cognate antigen is unknown. V was pared by 0 bases and J by 0 bases, with 9 bases between. This CDR3 is 15 amino acids long. Per the germline V gene, CDR1 is MNHEY and CDR2 is SVGAGI. Through a sample-barcoded 5' primer and a J-beta primer mix, a second PCR was run for roughly 6 to 11 cycles. The authors tagged each cDNA molecule using a template-switch adaptor with 12 random nucleotides. TCRdb reanalysed the 5' RACE reads using MiXCR and keeps one entry per CDR3 protein. The sample yields approximately 800,000 distinct CDR3 sequences, approximately 65% seen once. These data come from a study of blood T cells in healthy people across ages. Regarding the study as a whole: A strong correlation was found between TCR beta diversity and the percentage of naive T cells. Naive and antigen-experienced cells could not be conclusively compared, given unsorted PBMCs.

The authors extracted at least 6 micrograms of total RNA per sample. The V gene is TRBV6-5, the J gene TRBJ2-7, with TRBD2 as a possible D gene (5 bases). This TCR was recovered from a man aged 30-40 years in good health. The sequencing input was blood. The CDR3 spells CASSYSTGYSYEQYF. The CDR3 nucleotides are TGTGCCAGCAGTTACTCGACGGGATACTCCTACGAGCAGTACTTC.